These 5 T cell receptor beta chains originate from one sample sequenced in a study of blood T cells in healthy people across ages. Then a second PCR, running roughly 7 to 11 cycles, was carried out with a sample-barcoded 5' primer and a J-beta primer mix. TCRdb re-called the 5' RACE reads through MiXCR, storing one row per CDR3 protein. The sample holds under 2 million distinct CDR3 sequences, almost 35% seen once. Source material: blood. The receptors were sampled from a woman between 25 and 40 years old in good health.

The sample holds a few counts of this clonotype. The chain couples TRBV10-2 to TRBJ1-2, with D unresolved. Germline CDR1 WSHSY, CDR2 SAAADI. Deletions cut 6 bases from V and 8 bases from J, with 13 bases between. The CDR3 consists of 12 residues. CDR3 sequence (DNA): TGCGCCAGCAGGGACCGCTTTGGCGGCTACACCTTC. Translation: CASRDRFGGYTF.

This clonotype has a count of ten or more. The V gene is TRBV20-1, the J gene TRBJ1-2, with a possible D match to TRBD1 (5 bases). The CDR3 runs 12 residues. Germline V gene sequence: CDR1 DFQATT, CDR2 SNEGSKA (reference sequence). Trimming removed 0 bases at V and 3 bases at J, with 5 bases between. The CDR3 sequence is CSARDRDYGYTF. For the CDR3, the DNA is TGCAGTGCTAGAGACAGGGACTATGGCTACACCTTC.

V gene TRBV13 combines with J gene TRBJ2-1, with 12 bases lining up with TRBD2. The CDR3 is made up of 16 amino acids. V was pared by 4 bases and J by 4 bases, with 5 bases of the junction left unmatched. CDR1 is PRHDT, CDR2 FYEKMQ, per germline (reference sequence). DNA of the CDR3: TGTGCCAGCAGCTCACTAGCGGGAGGAGGGTACAATGAGCAGTTCTTC. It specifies CASSSLAGGGYNEQFF.

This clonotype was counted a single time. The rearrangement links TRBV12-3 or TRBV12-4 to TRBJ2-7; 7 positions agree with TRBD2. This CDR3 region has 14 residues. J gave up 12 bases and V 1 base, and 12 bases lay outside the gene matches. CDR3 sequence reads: CASSLVAGAIQRYF. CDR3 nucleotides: TGTGCCAGCAGTTTAGTGGCGGGAGCTATCCAGCGGTACTTC.

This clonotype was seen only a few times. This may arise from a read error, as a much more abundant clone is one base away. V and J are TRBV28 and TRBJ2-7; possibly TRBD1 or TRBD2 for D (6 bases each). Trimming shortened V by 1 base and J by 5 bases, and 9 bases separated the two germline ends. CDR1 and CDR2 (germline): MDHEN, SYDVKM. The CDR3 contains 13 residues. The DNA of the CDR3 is TGTGCCAGCAGTTTATCGGGGGCCGACGAGCAGTACTTC. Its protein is CASSLSGADEQYF.